This T cell receptor (beta chain) was captured in a study of a mutant IDH1 vaccine in newly diagnosed glioma. Overall study context: Males made up 62.5% and females roughly 40% of treated patients, whose mean age was around 40 years. Patients got radiotherapy, temozolomide, or both beforehand, and most got both.

Time point of the sample: week 47, end of study. Every vaccine dose comprised 300 ug of mutant IDH1 20-mer peptide plus topical imiquimod. Clones were read by immunoSEQ multiplex PCR, and TCRdb kept only the in-frame ones, dropping some. The sample holds nearly 50,000 clones, approximately 88% seen once. A remark on this clone: Its antigen is as yet unknown.

Germline CDR1 reads ENHRY; CDR2 reads SYGVKD. V was pared by 7 bases and J by 8 bases, with 14 bases between. CDR3 size: 13 residues. The chain recombines TRBV10-3 with TRBJ1-4; D is unclear. Sequences were derived from PBMCs, sampled from a glioma patient whose treatment included an IDH1 peptide vaccine. The receptor was isolated from a woman aged 30 to 39 with glioma. Some clones in this sample may be carry-over from other donors' samples. The CDR3 DNA is TGTGCCATCAAGCGCCCTGAGGAGGAAAAACTGTTTTTT. Its protein is CAIKRPEEEKLFF.